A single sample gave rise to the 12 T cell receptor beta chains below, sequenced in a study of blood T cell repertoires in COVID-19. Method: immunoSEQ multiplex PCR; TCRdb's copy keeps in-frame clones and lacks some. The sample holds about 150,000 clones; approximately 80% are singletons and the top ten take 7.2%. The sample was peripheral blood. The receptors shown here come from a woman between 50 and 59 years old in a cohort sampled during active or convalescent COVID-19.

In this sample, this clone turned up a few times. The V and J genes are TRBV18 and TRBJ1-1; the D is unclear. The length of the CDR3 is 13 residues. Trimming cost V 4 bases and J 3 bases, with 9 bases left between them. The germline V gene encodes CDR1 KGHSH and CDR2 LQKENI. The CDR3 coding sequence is TGTGCCAGCTCACGGCAGAGGGACACTGAAGCTTTCTTT. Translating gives CASSRQRDTEAFF.

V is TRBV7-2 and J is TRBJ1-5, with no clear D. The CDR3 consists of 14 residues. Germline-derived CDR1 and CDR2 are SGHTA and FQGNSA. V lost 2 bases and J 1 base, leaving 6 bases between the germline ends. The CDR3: CASSLSRSNQPQHF. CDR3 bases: TGTGCCAGCAGCTTATCTCGGAGCAATCAGCCCCAGCATTTT.

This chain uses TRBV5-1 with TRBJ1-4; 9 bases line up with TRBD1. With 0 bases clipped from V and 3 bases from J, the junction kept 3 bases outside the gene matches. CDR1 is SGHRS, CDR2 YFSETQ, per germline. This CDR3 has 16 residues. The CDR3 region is CASSLVTGGPNEKLFF. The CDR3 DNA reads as TGCGCCAGCAGCTTGGTGACAGGGGGTCCTAATGAAAAACTGTTTTTT.

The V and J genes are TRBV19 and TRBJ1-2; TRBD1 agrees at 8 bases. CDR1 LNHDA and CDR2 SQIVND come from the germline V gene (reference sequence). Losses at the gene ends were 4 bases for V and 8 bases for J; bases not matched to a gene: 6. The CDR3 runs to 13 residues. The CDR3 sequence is CASSKTGVYGYTF. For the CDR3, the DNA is TGTGCCAGTAGTAAGACAGGGGTCTACGGCTACACCTTC. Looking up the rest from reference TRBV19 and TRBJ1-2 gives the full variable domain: DGGITQSPKYLFRKEGQNVTLSCEQNLNHDAMYWYRQDPGQGLRLIYYSQIVNDFQKGDIAEGYSVSREKKESFPLTVTSAQKNPTAFYLCASSKTGVYGYTFGSGTRLTVV.

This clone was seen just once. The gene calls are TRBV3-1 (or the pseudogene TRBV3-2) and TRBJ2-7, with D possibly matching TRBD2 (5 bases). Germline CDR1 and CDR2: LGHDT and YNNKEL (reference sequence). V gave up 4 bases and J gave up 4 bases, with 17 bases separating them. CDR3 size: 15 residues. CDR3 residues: CASSLRWAGLYEQYF. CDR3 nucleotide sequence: TGTGCCAGCAGCCTCCGCTGGGCGGGCCTGTACGAGCAGTACTTC.

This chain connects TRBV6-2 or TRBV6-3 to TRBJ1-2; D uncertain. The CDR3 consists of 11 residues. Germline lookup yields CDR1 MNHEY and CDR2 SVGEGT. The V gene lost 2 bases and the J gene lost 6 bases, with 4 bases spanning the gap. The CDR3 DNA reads TGTGCCAGCAGTTACCTAGATGGCTACACCTTC. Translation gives CASSYLDGYTF.

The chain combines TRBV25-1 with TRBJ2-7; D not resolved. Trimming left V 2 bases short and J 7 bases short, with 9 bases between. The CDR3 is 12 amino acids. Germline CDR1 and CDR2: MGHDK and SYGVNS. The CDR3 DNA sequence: TGTGCCAGCAGTGAAACGACGGGTGAGCAGTACTTC. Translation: CASSETTGEQYF.

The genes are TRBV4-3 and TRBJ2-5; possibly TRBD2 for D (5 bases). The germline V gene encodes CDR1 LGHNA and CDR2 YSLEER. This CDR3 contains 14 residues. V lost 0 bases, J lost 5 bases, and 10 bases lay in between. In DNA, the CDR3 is TGCGCCAGCAGCCAAGAGTCGGGCGGGGAGACCCAGTACTTC. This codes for CASSQESGGETQYF.

The CDR3 region is CASTLPQGDGYTF. The DNA for the CDR3 is TGTGCCAGCACCCTACCCCAGGGGGATGGCTACACCTTC. The V gene is TRBV7-2, the J gene TRBJ1-2; 7 nucleotides agree with TRBD1. The CDR3 covers 13 residues. Trimming at V came to 7 bases and at J to 6 bases, leaving 8 bases not matched to a gene. The V gene's germline CDR1 is SGHTA and CDR2 FQGNSA.

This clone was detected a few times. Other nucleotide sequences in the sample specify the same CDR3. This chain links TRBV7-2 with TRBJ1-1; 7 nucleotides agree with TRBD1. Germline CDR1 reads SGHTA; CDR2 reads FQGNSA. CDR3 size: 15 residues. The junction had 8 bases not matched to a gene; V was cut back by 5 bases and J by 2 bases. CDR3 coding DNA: TGTGCCAGCAGCCCCAGGACAGGCTTTAACACTGAAGCTTTCTTT. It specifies CASSPRTGFNTEAFF.

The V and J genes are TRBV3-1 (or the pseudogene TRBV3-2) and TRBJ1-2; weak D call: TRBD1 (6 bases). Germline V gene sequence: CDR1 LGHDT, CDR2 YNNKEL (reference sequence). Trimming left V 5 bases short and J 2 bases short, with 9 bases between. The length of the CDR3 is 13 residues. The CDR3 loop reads CASSYRANYGYTF. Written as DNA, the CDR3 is TGTGCCAGCAGCTACAGGGCCAACTATGGCTACACCTTC.

The CDR3 reads CASKNSWGGGVYEQYF. CDR3 DNA: TGTGCCAGTAAGAACTCATGGGGTGGAGGTGTCTACGAGCAGTACTTC. This sequence joins TRBV19 and TRBJ2-7; D perhaps matches TRBD2 (5 bases). The CDR3 spans 16 residues. V shed 7 bases and J shed 3 bases, with 22 bases lying between them. The germline gives CDR1 LNHDA, CDR2 SQIVND (reference sequence).